What follows are 18 T cell receptor beta chains derived from one specimen sequenced in a study of cytomegalovirus exposure and HLA in healthy donors. Vbeta (60) and Jbeta (13) primers were used in the PCR. Using immunoSEQ multiplex PCR, the repertoire was profiled, and TCRdb retains in-frame clones only, with some absent. The repertoire holds 150,000 to 200,000 clones, with around 68% as singletons. Sequencing used PBMCs. The source is a woman aged 40 to 50 in good health and CMV-seropositive.

The chain employs TRBV5-8 and TRBJ1-1; maybe TRBD1 (6 bases). This CDR3 is built from 11 residues. V was clipped by 6 bases and J by 6 bases, with 9 bases between them. The V gene's germline CDR1 is SGHTS and CDR2 YDEGEE. CDR3 bases: TGTGCCAGCATACACAGGGCTGAAGCTTTCTTT. Translated, it gives CASIHRAEAFF.

This rearrangement joins TRBV4-3 to TRBJ2-3, with 7 bases fitting TRBD2. From germline, CDR1 is LGHNA and CDR2 YSLEER. The ends lost 1 base at V and 2 bases at J; junction bases unmatched: 6. This CDR3 contains 16 residues. This chain's CDR3 is CASSQGPGLSTDTQYF. CDR3 nucleotide sequence: TGCGCCAGCAGCCAAGGACCGGGACTATCCACAGATACGCAGTATTTT.

The chain employs TRBV18 and TRBJ2-4; the D gene is possibly TRBD1 (5 bases). Trimming cost V 2 bases and J 6 bases, with 8 bases left between them. The CDR3 is 13 amino acids. In germline, CDR1 is KGHSH, CDR2 LQKENI. The CDR3 protein is CASSPGALNIQYF. CDR3 in DNA: TGTGCCAGCTCACCAGGGGCTCTAAACATTCAGTACTTC.

This clone turned up a few times. The V and J genes are TRBV28 and TRBJ2-1, with 10 bases identical to TRBD2. V shed 6 bases and J 10 bases; nucleotides not matched to a gene: 6. CDR1 is MDHEN, CDR2 SYDVKM, per germline. This CDR3 spans 13 amino acids. This CDR3 reads CASSSDSGREQFF. In nucleotides, the CDR3 is TGTGCCAGCAGCTCCGATAGCGGGAGGGAGCAGTTCTTC.

A word on this clone: One junction end disagrees with the germline gene, perhaps due to a read error. The rearrangement uses TRBV7-2 and TRBJ1-2; D remains ambiguous. Looked up from germline, CDR1 is SGHTA and CDR2 is FQGNSA. The CDR3 runs to 14 residues. CDR3 sequence: CASNLGRGGYGYTF. Here the CDR3 DNA reads TGTGCCAGCAACTTAGGACGGGGTGGATATGGCTACACCTTC.

The rearrangement joins TRBV18 to TRBJ2-7; 7 positions agree with TRBD2. V was clipped by 2 bases and J by 1 base; unmatched bases: 2. Germline V lookup: CDR1 KGHSH, CDR2 LQKENI. The CDR3 runs 14 residues. CDR3 coding DNA: TGTGCCAGCTCACCAGGTAGCGGGTCCTACGAGCAGTACTTC. It codes for CASSPGSGSYEQYF.

This sequence joins TRBV7-9 and TRBJ2-3; TRBD2 matches at 13 bases. The V and J ends lost 4 bases and 3 bases, in that order; junction bases with no gene match: 4. The germline V gene encodes CDR1 SEHNR and CDR2 FQNEAQ (reference sequence). This CDR3 has 16 residues. This CDR3 is CASSSGLAGETDTQYF. Here the CDR3 DNA reads TGTGCCAGCAGCTCCGGACTAGCGGGAGAGACAGATACGCAGTATTTT.

This clone occurred a few times. V and J are TRBV19 and TRBJ2-4; possibly TRBD1 for D (6 bases). V shed 4 bases and J shed 8 bases, with 15 bases lying between them. The CDR3 runs 14 residues. Germline CDR1 and CDR2: LNHDA and SQIVND (reference sequence). CDR3 in DNA: TGTGCCAGTAGTACTTTACAGGGAATTCACATTCAGTACTTC. Protein product: CASSTLQGIHIQYF.

This chain connects TRBV7-2 to TRBJ2-2; 12 bases map to TRBD2. Germline loops: CDR1 SGHTA, CDR2 FQGNSA. Unmatched junction bases numbered 0, after V lost 2 bases and J lost 5 bases. This CDR3 comprises 15 residues. The CDR3 region has the DNA TGTGCCAGCAGCTTAACTAGCGGGGGGACCGGGGAGCTGTTTTTT. It codes for CASSLTSGGTGELFF.

This chain joins TRBV7-8 and TRBJ2-6; a possible D gene is TRBD2 (7 bases). CDR1 SGHVS and CDR2 FQNEAQ come from the germline V gene. The CDR3 spans 19 residues. The V end lost 1 base, the J end lost 3 bases, and 19 bases lay between the germline ends. Here the CDR3 reads CASSLVGAGASGGANVLTF. In nucleotides, the CDR3 is TGTGCCAGCAGCTTAGTGGGGGCGGGAGCGAGCGGTGGGGCCAACGTCCTGACTTTC.

The chain has TRBV28 and TRBJ2-2, with 7 bases that match TRBD2. The CDR3 sequence is 13 residues long. The germline V gene encodes CDR1 MDHEN and CDR2 SYDVKM. With 11 bases clipped from V and 5 bases from J, the junction kept 8 bases outside the gene matches. The CDR3 region is CAGRVSGTGELFF. In DNA, the CDR3 is TGTGCCGGAAGGGTTAGCGGGACCGGGGAGCTGTTTTTT. Based on the CDR3 plus reference TRBV28 and TRBJ2-2, the full variable domain is DVKVTQSSRYLVKRTGEKVFLECVQDMDHENMFWYRQDPGLGLRLIYFSYDVKMKEKGDIPEGYSVSREKKERFSLILESASTNQTSMYLCAGRVSGTGELFFGEGSRLTVL.

This clone was counted a few times. The DNA for the CDR3 is TGCAGCGTTGAAGATCCTATCGGACTAGCGGGAGACTACGAGCAGTACTTC. This sequence encodes CSVEDPIGLAGDYEQYF. The V and J genes are TRBV29-1 and TRBJ2-7; TRBD2 matches at 13 bases. V was clipped by 0 bases and J by 3 bases; unmatched bases: 8. The germline V gene encodes CDR1 SQVTM and CDR2 ANQGSEA. CDR3 length: 17 amino acids.

This clone has more than one count but fewer than ten. The rearrangement uses TRBV7-2 and TRBJ1-1; D might be TRBD1 (6 bases). Trimming took off 5 bases at V and 4 bases at J, with 17 bases between the two ends. Germline-derived CDR1 and CDR2 are SGHTA and FQGNSA. CDR3 size: 15 residues. This CDR3 is CASSLHAGGFTEAFF. Here the CDR3 DNA reads TGTGCCAGCAGCCTTCACGCGGGGGGCTTCACTGAAGCTTTCTTT.

Turning to this clone: At one boundary the junction diverges from the germline segment, which might be a read error. V usage is TRBV6-1 and J usage is TRBJ1-2, with a weak D call TRBD1 (6 bases). CDR1 and CDR2 from the germline V gene are MNHNS and SASEGT. This CDR3 has 14 residues. This CDR3 reads CASSAPATGRGYPF. The CDR3 region has the DNA TGTGCCAGCAGTGCGCCTGCGACAGGTCGGGGCTACCCCTTC.

This clone was observed once. The gene calls are TRBV29-1 and TRBJ2-5, with D possibly TRBD1 on 5 matching bases. This CDR3 has 11 amino acids. Trimming pared 6 bases from V and 3 bases from J, leaving 8 bases between. Germline CDR1 SQVTM, CDR2 ANQGSEA. The CDR3 spells CSVQGEETQYF. Here the CDR3 DNA reads TGCAGCGTGCAGGGTGAAGAGACCCAGTACTTC.

The gene calls are TRBV5-6 and TRBJ2-1, with 10 bases aligning to TRBD1. Germline V lookup: CDR1 SGHDT, CDR2 YYEEEE. The V gene end was trimmed by 6 bases and the J gene end by 3 bases; junction bases not matched to a gene: 6. The CDR3 covers 15 residues. CDR3 residues: CASTRTGGGYNEQFF. For the CDR3, the DNA is TGTGCCAGCACCAGGACAGGGGGAGGCTACAATGAGCAGTTCTTC.

The chain links TRBV11-2 to TRBJ2-7; maybe TRBD1 (5 bases). The CDR3 loop spans 14 amino acids. Germline values: CDR1 SGHAT, CDR2 FQNNGV. Trimming left V 3 bases short and J 6 bases short, with 15 bases between. The CDR3: CASSLSRVVGEQYF. The CDR3 region has the DNA TGTGCCAGCAGCTTGAGCAGGGTGGTGGGCGAGCAGTACTTC.

The chain is built from TRBV11-2 and TRBJ2-5, with D possibly matching TRBD2 (7 bases). This CDR3 region has 15 residues. Trimming removed 5 bases at V and 4 bases at J, with 17 bases between. The germline gives CDR1 SGHAT, CDR2 FQNNGV. The CDR3 reads CASSRKGGGGETQYF. The DNA for the CDR3 is TGTGCCAGCAGCAGGAAAGGGGGGGGAGGAGAGACCCAGTACTTC.